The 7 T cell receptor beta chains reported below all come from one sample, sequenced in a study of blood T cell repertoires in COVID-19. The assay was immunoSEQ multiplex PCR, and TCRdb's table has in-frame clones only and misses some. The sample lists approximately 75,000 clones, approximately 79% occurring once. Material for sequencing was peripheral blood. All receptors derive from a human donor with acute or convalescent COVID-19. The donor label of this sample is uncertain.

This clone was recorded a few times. In nucleotides, the CDR3 is TGTGCCAGTAGTAGTTGGACTAGCGGGAGCCCAGATACGCAGTATTTT. It specifies CASSSWTSGSPDTQYF. The chain combines TRBV19 with TRBJ2-3; 13 positions agree with TRBD2. The trim removed 4 bases at V and 4 bases at J, leaving 5 bases unmatched. The CDR3 is 16 residues long. Germline V gives CDR1 LNHDA, CDR2 SQIVND (reference sequence).

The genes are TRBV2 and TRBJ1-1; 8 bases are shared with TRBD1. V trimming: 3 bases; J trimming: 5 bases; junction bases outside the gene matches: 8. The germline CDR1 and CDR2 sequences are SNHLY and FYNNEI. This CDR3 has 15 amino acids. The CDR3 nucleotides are TGTGCCAGCAGTGAGGGGCAGGGGGCGCTTACTGAAGCTTTCTTT. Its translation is CASSEGQGALTEAFF.

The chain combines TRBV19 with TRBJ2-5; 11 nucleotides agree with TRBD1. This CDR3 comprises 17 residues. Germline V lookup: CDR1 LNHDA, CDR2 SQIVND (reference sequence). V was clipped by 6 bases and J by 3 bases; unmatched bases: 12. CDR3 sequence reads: CASSRDGTGGLEETQYF. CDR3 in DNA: TGTGCCAGTAGCCGGGATGGGACAGGGGGACTTGAAGAGACCCAGTACTTC.

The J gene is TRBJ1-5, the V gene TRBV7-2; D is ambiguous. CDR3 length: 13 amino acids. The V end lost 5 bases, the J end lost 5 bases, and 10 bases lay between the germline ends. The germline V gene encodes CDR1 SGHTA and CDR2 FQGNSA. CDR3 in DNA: TGTGCCAGCAGCCCCAATCGGGATCAGCCCCAGCATTTT. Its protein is CASSPNRDQPQHF.

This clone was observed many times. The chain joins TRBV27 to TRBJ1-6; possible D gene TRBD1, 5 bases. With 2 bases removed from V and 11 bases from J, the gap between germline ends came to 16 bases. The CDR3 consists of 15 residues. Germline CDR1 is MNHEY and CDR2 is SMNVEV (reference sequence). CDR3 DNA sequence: TGTGCCAGCAGTTTACAGGGACTCCTGGGGGCACCCCTCCACTTT. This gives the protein CASSLQGLLGAPLHF.

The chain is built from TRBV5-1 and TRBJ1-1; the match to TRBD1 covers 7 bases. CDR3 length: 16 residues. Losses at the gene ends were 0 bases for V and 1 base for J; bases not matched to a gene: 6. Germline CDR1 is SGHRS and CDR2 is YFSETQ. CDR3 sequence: CASSLEAGGTNTEAFF. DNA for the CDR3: TGCGCCAGCAGCTTGGAAGCAGGGGGGACGAACACTGAAGCTTTCTTT.

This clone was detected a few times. CDR3: CASSLGLAGVDTQYF. The CDR3 DNA reads TGTGCCAGCAGCTTAGGACTAGCGGGGGTAGATACGCAGTATTTT. The chain is built from TRBV13 and TRBJ2-3; 11 bases line up with TRBD2. Looked up from germline, CDR1 is PRHDT and CDR2 is FYEKMQ (reference sequence). The ends lost 0 bases at V and 5 bases at J; junction bases unmatched: 1. This CDR3 has 15 residues.